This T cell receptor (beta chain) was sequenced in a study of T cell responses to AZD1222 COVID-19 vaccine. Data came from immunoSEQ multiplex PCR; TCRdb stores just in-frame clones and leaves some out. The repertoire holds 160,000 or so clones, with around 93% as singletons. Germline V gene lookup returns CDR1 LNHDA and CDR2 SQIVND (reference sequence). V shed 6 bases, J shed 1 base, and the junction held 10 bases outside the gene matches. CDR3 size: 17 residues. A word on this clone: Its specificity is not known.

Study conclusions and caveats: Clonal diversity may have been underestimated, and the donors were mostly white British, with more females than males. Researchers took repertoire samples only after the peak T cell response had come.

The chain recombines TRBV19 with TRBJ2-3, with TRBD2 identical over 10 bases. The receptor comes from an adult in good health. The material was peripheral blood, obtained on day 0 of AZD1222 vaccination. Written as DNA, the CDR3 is TGTGCCAGTAGCTTCGGCTGGACTAGCGGCCGCACAGATACGCAGTATTTT. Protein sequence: CASSFGWTSGRTDTQYF.